The next 27 T cell receptor beta chains were all read from a single sample in a study of blood T cell repertoires in COVID-19. Profiled with immunoSEQ multiplex PCR; TCRdb holds only in-frame clones, not every one. The sample contains almost 350,000 clones, around nine tenths of which appear only once. The sample comprised PBMCs or T cells enriched from blood (not recorded which). The receptors derive from a woman in her 30s who had been exposed to COVID-19.

In its sample, this clone was seen once. The rearrangement uses TRBV6-6 and TRBJ2-7; weak D call: TRBD2 (6 bases). Germline V CDR1 and CDR2: MNHNY, SVGAGI (reference sequence). The V end lost 7 bases, the J end lost 0 bases, and 19 bases lay between the germline ends. The CDR3 contains 16 residues. This CDR3 is CASIPNTGTGSYEQYF. The CDR3 nucleotides are TGTGCCAGCATTCCAAACACCGGGACTGGCTCCTACGAGCAGTACTTC.

The chain uses TRBV6-1 and TRBJ2-5, with TRBD2 identical over 11 bases. With 2 bases clipped from V and 7 bases from J, the junction kept 9 bases outside the gene matches. Germline lookup yields CDR1 MNHNS and CDR2 SASEGT. The CDR3 has 16 residues. In DNA form, the CDR3 reads TGTGCCAGCAGTGAAACTAGCGGGAGCCCCGGGTGGACCCAGTACTTC. Amino acid sequence: CASSETSGSPGWTQYF.

The CDR3 DNA reads as TGTGCCAGCAGCTTGAGCCGGGACAGATCCTACGAGCAGTACTTC. Amino acids: CASSLSRDRSYEQYF. The rearrangement joins TRBV5-4 to TRBJ2-7, with TRBD1 identical over 7 bases. This CDR3 is built from 15 residues. Germline V gene lookup returns CDR1 SGHNT and CDR2 YYREEE (reference sequence). Trimming removed 1 base from V and 1 base from J; junction bases left unmatched: 5.

The chain is built from TRBV30 and TRBJ2-2; 7 bases match TRBD1. Germline CDR1 reads GTSNPN; CDR2 reads SVGIG (reference sequence). This CDR3 has 14 amino acids. V was clipped by 7 bases and J by 3 bases; unmatched bases: 8. The CDR3 DNA follows: TGTGCCTCGCGACAGGGAATGGACACCGGGGAGCTGTTTTTT. Its translation: CASRQGMDTGELFF.

The chain uses TRBV23-1 and TRBJ1-3, with TRBD1 matching over 7 bases. TRBV23-1 is labeled an ORF, and its function is uncertain. V lost 0 bases to trimming and J lost 4 bases; unmatched junction nucleotides: 15. The CDR3 loop spans 19 amino acids. The DNA for the CDR3 is TGCGCCAGCAGTCAATCCCTTTCTCAGGACAGGACGTCCGGAAACACCATATATTTT. Its protein is CASSQSLSQDRTSGNTIYF.

The chain couples TRBV10-3 to TRBJ2-5; 14 bases fit TRBD2. Germline V gives CDR1 ENHRY, CDR2 SYGVKD. The V and J ends lost 5 bases and 5 bases, in that order; junction bases with no gene match: 7. This CDR3 is 16 amino acids long. The CDR3 nucleotides are TGTGCCATCAGTCGGGGACTAGCGGGAGAGGGTGAGACCCAGTACTTC. Its translation is CAISRGLAGEGETQYF.

The chain uses TRBV2 and TRBJ1-2; D gene uncertain. In germline, CDR1 is SNHLY, CDR2 FYNNEI. CDR3 length: 14 residues. V lost 3 bases to trimming and J lost 4 bases, with 12 bases between them. CDR3 protein: CASSEDEGRYGYTF. CDR3 nucleotide sequence: TGTGCCAGCAGTGAGGATGAGGGCCGCTATGGCTACACCTTC.

The gene calls are TRBV7-9 and TRBJ1-6; D is unresolved. Trimming shortened V by 1 base and J by 6 bases, and 13 bases separated the two germline ends. The CDR3 totals 16 residues. Germline CDR1 is SEHNR and CDR2 is FQNEAQ (reference sequence). The CDR3 region is CASSLGSGGSNSPLHF. The CDR3, as DNA: TGTGCCAGCAGCTTAGGGTCTGGCGGATCTAATTCACCCCTCCACTTT.

J is TRBJ2-7 and V is TRBV6-5, with TRBD2 identical over 7 bases. Trimming took 7 bases from V and 6 from J; bases not matched to a gene: 6. CDR3 size: 12 residues. Germline V gene sequence: CDR1 MNHEY, CDR2 SVGAGI. As DNA, the CDR3 is TGTGCCAGCACGTCGGGGGGTGGCGAGCAGTACTTC. Protein sequence: CASTSGGGEQYF.

The chain has TRBV7-9 and TRBJ1-1; possibly TRBD1 for D (5 bases). V lost 7 bases and J 4 bases, leaving 16 bases between the germline ends. The CDR3 has 14 residues. In germline, CDR1 is SEHNR, CDR2 FQNEAQ (reference sequence). CDR3 sequence (DNA): TGTGCCAGCACCCCACGCCAGGGTCTCACTGAAGCTTTCTTT. Its translation: CASTPRQGLTEAFF.

V is TRBV11-2 and J is TRBJ2-7, with 9 nucleotides matching TRBD1. CDR1 and CDR2 from the germline V gene are SGHAT and FQNNGV. The trim removed 0 bases at V and 12 bases at J, leaving 9 bases unmatched. The length of the CDR3 is 14 residues. CDR3 loop: CASSLDLLGTGPYF. The CDR3 nucleotides read TGTGCCAGCAGCTTAGATTTACTGGGGACAGGGCCGTACTTC.

The genes are TRBV27 and TRBJ1-6; 8 positions agree with TRBD1. V lost 7 bases to trimming and J lost 8 bases; unmatched junction nucleotides: 16. This CDR3 contains 17 residues. Germline V gene lookup returns CDR1 MNHEY and CDR2 SMNVEV (reference sequence). The CDR3 here is CASTAGGTGRLYSPLHF. The CDR3 nucleotides are TGTGCCAGCACTGCCGGGGGGACAGGCCGCCTTTATTCACCCCTCCACTTT.

The CDR3 DNA reads as TGTGCCAGCAGCCCGAGAGCGGGAGGCTACGCCTTTGAGCAGTTCTTC. Its translation is CASSPRAGGYAFEQFF. V and J are TRBV9 and TRBJ2-1; TRBD2 agrees at 9 bases. This CDR3 region has 16 residues. CDR1 SGDLS and CDR2 YYNGEE come from the germline V gene. V lost 4 bases and J lost 9; bases outside the gene matches: 14.

The rearrangement joins TRBV6-1 to TRBJ2-7, with 10 bases matching TRBD1. The trim removed 3 bases at V and 1 base at J, leaving 9 bases unmatched. CDR1 and CDR2 from the germline V gene are MNHNS and SASEGT. The CDR3 length is 17 residues. CDR3 sequence (DNA): TGTGCCAGCAGTGATCGGACAGGGGGGGGTGGATCCTACGAGCAGTACTTC. It yields the protein CASSDRTGGGGSYEQYF.

This clone has just a few counts. The chain couples TRBV27 to TRBJ2-3, with 8 bases lining up with TRBD2. In germline, CDR1 is MNHEY, CDR2 SMNVEV (reference sequence). This CDR3 spans 17 amino acids. V was pared by 2 bases and J by 2 bases, with 9 bases of the junction left unmatched. The CDR3 nucleotides read TGTGCCAGCAGTTTACTTGTTGGACTAGCTGACACAGATACGCAGTATTTT. This gives the protein CASSLLVGLADTDTQYF.

The chain links TRBV9 to TRBJ1-2; 7 bases align to TRBD1. The CDR3 totals 13 residues. The germline V gene has CDR1 SGDLS and CDR2 YYNGEE. With V trimmed by 4 bases and J by 7 bases, 7 bases remained unmatched. The chain's CDR3 is CASSFTGEGGYTF. The CDR3 coding sequence is TGTGCCAGCAGCTTTACAGGGGAAGGTGGCTACACCTTC.

This sequence joins TRBV27 and TRBJ2-1; TRBD2 agrees at 7 bases. The germline V gene has CDR1 MNHEY and CDR2 SMNVEV (reference sequence). J gave up 6 bases and V 4 bases, and 3 bases lay outside the gene matches. This CDR3 comprises 13 residues. The CDR3 nucleotides read TGTGCCAGCAGTTCTGGGACTACCAATGAGCAGTTCTTC. Translating gives CASSSGTTNEQFF.

The rearrangement links TRBV11-3 to TRBJ2-7; 10 nucleotides align to TRBD2. The germline V gene has CDR1 SGHNT and CDR2 YENEEA. The V gene end was trimmed by 5 bases and the J gene end by 3 bases; junction bases not matched to a gene: 4. This CDR3 is built from 14 residues. The CDR3 nucleotides are TGTGCCAGCAGCGCCGGGACTAGCGTCTACGAGCAGTACTTC. It translates to CASSAGTSVYEQYF.

V and J are TRBV7-3 and TRBJ2-7; 9 bases are a match to TRBD2. Germline CDR1 is SGHTA and CDR2 is FQGTGA. Trimming removed 5 bases from V and 0 bases from J; junction bases left unmatched: 5. The length of the CDR3 is 15 residues. The CDR3 nucleotides read TGTGCCAGCAGCGAAGGGACTAGCCGCTCCTACGAGCAGTACTTC. This encodes CASSEGTSRSYEQYF.

This clone was observed once. The V and J genes are TRBV10-3 and TRBJ2-2; 13 bases line up with TRBD2. This CDR3 contains 15 residues. CDR1 is ENHRY and CDR2 is SYGVKD in the germline V gene. The ends lost 8 bases at V and 3 bases at J; junction bases unmatched: 3. The CDR3 loop reads CAIGGLAGDTGELFF. In DNA form, the CDR3 reads TGTGCCATCGGAGGACTAGCGGGGGACACCGGGGAGCTGTTTTTT.

The J gene is TRBJ2-5, the V gene TRBV30; D might be TRBD1 (6 bases). The germline V and J ends were trimmed by 0 bases and 5 bases, with 16 bases remaining between them. CDR1 GTSNPN and CDR2 SVGIG come from the germline V gene (reference sequence). This CDR3 region has 15 residues. DNA of the CDR3: TGTGCCTGGAGTGTAGGGGACACCGGGGTGGAGACCCAGTACTTC. Its translation is CAWSVGDTGVETQYF.

The rearrangement joins TRBV2 to TRBJ2-7; D might be TRBD2 (6 bases). The V and J ends lost 6 bases and 5 bases respectively, with 17 bases between them. The germline V gene has CDR1 SNHLY and CDR2 FYNNEI. CDR3 length: 14 residues. The CDR3 region has the DNA TGTGCCAGCAGGGAGGGTACCCGTATCGACGAGCAGTACTTC. It yields the protein CASREGTRIDEQYF.

This chain connects TRBV10-1 to TRBJ1-1; 7 bases agree with TRBD1. This CDR3 contains 11 residues. Germline-derived CDR1 and CDR2 are WNHNN and SYGVQD (reference sequence). The V gene end was trimmed by 5 bases and the J gene end by 9 bases; junction bases not matched to a gene: 3. CDR3 DNA sequence: TGCGCCAGCAGTAGGGGACAGAAAGCTTTCTTT. Residues: CASSRGQKAFF.

The DNA of the CDR3 is TGTGCCAGCAGTCCTCCGAGAGAGGCGCGGGGCACTGAAGCTTTCTTT. Amino acids: CASSPPREARGTEAFF. J is TRBJ1-1 and V is TRBV28; D ambiguous. V dropped 5 bases and J dropped 4 bases, with 20 bases sitting between them. CDR1 MDHEN and CDR2 SYDVKM come from the germline V gene. The CDR3 totals 16 residues.

In DNA, the CDR3 is TGTGCCAGCAGCGTAGCTAGCGGGAGGGCCACTGAGCAGTTCTTC. As protein: CASSVASGRATEQFF. The chain combines TRBV9 with TRBJ2-1, with 12 bases aligning to TRBD2. The trim removed 0 bases at V and 9 bases at J, leaving 4 bases unmatched. Germline values: CDR1 SGDLS, CDR2 YYNGEE. The CDR3 length is 15 residues.

The rearrangement joins TRBV12-5 to TRBJ1-1; a possible D gene is TRBD1 (5 bases). Trimming took off 10 bases at V and 5 bases at J, with 11 bases between the two ends. Germline CDR1 and CDR2: LGHNT and FRNRAP. The CDR3 has 11 amino acids. The CDR3 DNA follows: TGTGCTATCCCGCGGGGGACTGAAGCTTTCTTT. This encodes CAIPRGTEAFF.

The chain combines TRBV28 with TRBJ1-4, with a weak D call TRBD1 (6 bases). Germline V gene lookup returns CDR1 MDHEN and CDR2 SYDVKM. With 5 bases removed from V and 4 bases from J, the gap between germline ends came to 14 bases. The CDR3 loop spans 15 amino acids. CDR3: CASSVQQGNNEKLFF. CDR3 nucleotides: TGTGCCAGCAGTGTACAACAGGGAAATAATGAAAAACTGTTTTTT.